A single sample is the source of the 28 T cell receptor beta chains below, sequenced in a study of cytomegalovirus exposure and HLA in healthy donors. PCR employed 60 Vbeta and 13 Jbeta primers. TCRdb keeps only in-frame clones here, not all; method: immunoSEQ multiplex PCR. The table lists fewer than 200,000 clones, approximately 80% of them singletons, with 0.7% to 0.95% in the top ten. The sequenced sample was PBMCs. Source of these receptors: a woman in her late teens or twenties in good health and CMV-seronegative.

The V gene is TRBV15, the J gene TRBJ2-1, with D possibly matching TRBD2 (6 bases). This CDR3 is 14 amino acids long. V was shortened by 1 base and J by 7 bases, with 11 bases between the two germline ends. Germline V lookup: CDR1 LNHNV, CDR2 YYDKDF (reference sequence). This CDR3 is CATSRGDSGNEQFF. CDR3 DNA: TGTGCCACCAGCAGAGGGGACTCGGGTAATGAGCAGTTCTTC.

The genes are TRBV19 and TRBJ1-3; D ambiguous. CDR1 is LNHDA and CDR2 is SQIVND in the germline V gene (reference sequence). This CDR3 is 17 amino acids long. Trimming took off 2 bases at V and 6 bases at J, with 20 bases between the two ends. CDR3 amino acids: CASSITSFRGSINTIYF. CDR3 sequence (DNA): TGTGCCAGTAGTATAACTTCATTCCGGGGATCTATAAACACCATATATTTT.

The V and J genes are TRBV19 and TRBJ1-1; no reliable D call. Between the trimmed V and J ends, which lost 5 bases and 0 bases, there was a span of 10 bases. The CDR3 contains 14 residues. Germline V gene data show CDR1 as LNHDA and CDR2 as SQIVND (reference sequence). CDR3 sequence reads: CASSFSAMNTEAFF. The DNA for the CDR3 is TGTGCCAGTAGTTTCAGTGCCATGAACACTGAAGCTTTCTTT.

This clone was seen only once. The CDR3 sequence is CASSSSGGSGNTIYF. DNA of the CDR3: TGTGCCAGCAGCTCATCCGGGGGGTCTGGAAACACCATATATTTT. The chain uses TRBV7-9 and TRBJ1-3, with D possibly TRBD1 on 5 matching bases. The CDR3 extends over 15 amino acids. Trimming took off 4 bases at V and 1 base at J, with 11 bases between the two ends. CDR1 and CDR2 (germline): SEHNR, FQNEAQ (reference sequence).

The chain links TRBV7-2 to TRBJ2-7, with TRBD2 matching 10 bases. The CDR3 runs to 16 residues. The junction had 10 bases not matched to a gene; V was cut back by 2 bases and J by 6 bases. Germline assignment: CDR1 SGHTA and CDR2 FQGNSA. Here the CDR3 reads CASSLSSGRGWGEQYF. Here the CDR3 DNA reads TGTGCCAGCAGCTTAAGCAGCGGGAGGGGGTGGGGCGAGCAGTACTTC.

V usage is TRBV2 and J usage is TRBJ2-7; D might be TRBD1 (5 bases). The CDR3 runs 15 residues. V lost 1 base, J lost 2 bases, and 12 bases lay in between. Germline V gene sequence: CDR1 SNHLY, CDR2 FYNNEI. The CDR3 sequence: CASSEGRRGTYEQYF. DNA for the CDR3: TGTGCCAGCAGTGAAGGGCGTAGGGGAACCTACGAGCAGTACTTC.

This chain joins TRBV5-6 and TRBJ2-7; weak D call: TRBD1 (6 bases). Germline V lookup: CDR1 SGHDT, CDR2 YYEEEE. With 3 bases removed from V and 5 bases from J, the gap between germline ends came to 9 bases. This CDR3 has 12 residues. The CDR3 reads CASSSHRDEQYF. The CDR3 nucleotides read TGTGCCAGCAGCTCACACAGGGACGAGCAGTACTTC.

The V gene is TRBV27, the J gene TRBJ1-1; tentative D call: TRBD1 (5 bases). Germline-derived CDR1 and CDR2 are MNHEY and SMNVEV (reference sequence). Between the trimmed V and J ends, which lost 4 bases and 5 bases, there was a span of 11 bases. The CDR3 consists of 13 residues. The CDR3 nucleotides read TGTGCCAGCAGTTCTCAGGGTTGGACTGAAGCTTTCTTT. Translating it yields CASSSQGWTEAFF.

The rearrangement uses TRBV9 and TRBJ1-5; 7 positions match TRBD1. V lost 0 bases to trimming and J lost 5 bases; unmatched junction nucleotides: 2. Germline V CDR1 and CDR2: SGDLS, YYNGEE. This CDR3 has 14 amino acids. The CDR3 protein is CASSVGTGDQPQHF. Here the CDR3 DNA reads TGTGCCAGCAGCGTAGGGACAGGAGATCAGCCCCAGCATTTT.

This clone has just a few counts. The J gene is TRBJ2-3, the V gene TRBV21-1; the table names TRBD2, a call not compared with the DNA. TRBV21-1 is annotated as a pseudogene. The CDR3 extends over 11 amino acids. CDR3 sequence (DNA): TGTGCCGCGACTCTCTGCGCTACGCAGTATTTT. Its protein product is CAATLCATQYF.

V usage is TRBV5-1 and J usage is TRBJ2-5; maybe TRBD2 (6 bases). CDR1 SGHRS and CDR2 YFSETQ come from the germline V gene. The V and J ends lost 2 bases and 3 bases respectively, with 17 bases between them. CDR3 size: 16 residues. This CDR3 reads CASSFGGIVREETQYF. DNA of the CDR3: TGCGCCAGCAGCTTTGGGGGGATCGTTAGAGAAGAGACCCAGTACTTC.

The chain combines TRBV5-6 with TRBJ2-3, with D uncertain. CDR1 SGHDT and CDR2 YYEEEE come from the germline V gene. Deletions cut 6 bases from V and 5 bases from J, with 7 bases between. The CDR3 is 11 amino acids. CDR3 sequence reads: CASTQKDTQYF. DNA of the CDR3: TGTGCCAGCACCCAGAAAGATACGCAGTATTTT. Filled out from reference TRBV5-6 and TRBJ2-3, the complete variable domain reads DAGVTQSPTHLIKTRGQQVTLRCSPKSGHDTVSWYQQALGQGPQFIFQYYEEEERQRGNFPDRFSGHQFPNYSSELNVNALLLGDSALYLCASTQKDTQYFGPGTRLTVL.

The chain links TRBV6-5 to TRBJ2-1; 7 nucleotides align to TRBD2. The CDR3 is made up of 16 amino acids. Germline trimming cut 0 bases from V and 6 bases from J; bases unmatched to any gene: 8. Germline V gives CDR1 MNHEY, CDR2 SVGAGI. The CDR3 DNA reads as TGTGCCAGCAGTTACTCAGAGGTAGCGGGTTCCAATGAGCAGTTCTTC. This translates into CASSYSEVAGSNEQFF.

This chain links TRBV7-3 with TRBJ2-3; 8 nucleotides line up with TRBD1. The CDR3 consists of 16 residues. The germline V gene encodes CDR1 SGHTA and CDR2 FQGTGA. Trimming cost V 5 bases and J 1 base; bases outside gene matches: 8. CDR3 nucleotide sequence: TGTGCCAGCAGCCCAACTAGGACAGGGCGCACAGATACGCAGTATTTT. It is translated as CASSPTRTGRTDTQYF.

The chain has TRBV2 and TRBJ1-5; D is possibly TRBD1 (6 bases). This CDR3 is built from 13 residues. CDR1 and CDR2 (germline): SNHLY, FYNNEI. V shed 9 bases and J shed 6 bases, with 15 bases lying between them. The CDR3 spells CASLQGIGQPQHF. The CDR3, as DNA: TGTGCCAGTTTACAGGGTATAGGTCAGCCCCAGCATTTT.

This chain links TRBV18 with TRBJ1-1, with 11 bases lining up with TRBD1. V was pared by 2 bases and J by 2 bases, with 4 bases of the junction left unmatched. The CDR3 is 16 residues long. The germline V gene encodes CDR1 KGHSH and CDR2 LQKENI. CDR3 DNA: TGTGCCAGCTCACCAACCGGGACAGGGGGAAACACTGAAGCTTTCTTT. Amino acid sequence: CASSPTGTGGNTEAFF.

The rearrangement links TRBV2 to TRBJ2-2; D is uncertain. Germline V gene lookup returns CDR1 SNHLY and CDR2 FYNNEI. Between the trimmed V and J ends, which lost 4 bases and 3 bases, there was a span of 6 bases. This CDR3 contains 13 residues. CDR3 DNA sequence: TGTGCCAGCAGTGCTACAGACACCGGGGAGCTGTTTTTT. Amino acid sequence: CASSATDTGELFF. The whole variable domain, remainder taken from reference TRBV2 and TRBJ2-2, is EPEVTQTPSHQVTQMGQEVILRCVPISNHLYFYWYRQILGQKVEFLVSFYNNEISEKSEIFDDQFSVERPDGSNFTLKIRSTKLEDSAMYFCASSATDTGELFFGEGSRLTVL.

The rearrangement uses TRBV25-1 and TRBJ2-2, with TRBD2 matching 9 bases. Germline assignment: CDR1 MGHDK and CDR2 SYGVNS. CDR3 length: 15 residues. The ends lost 3 bases at V and 9 bases at J; junction bases unmatched: 8. CDR3 in amino acids: CASSDPVSGRWELFF. CDR3 DNA sequence: TGTGCCAGCAGTGACCCCGTTAGCGGGAGATGGGAGCTGTTTTTT.

V is TRBV28 and J is TRBJ2-7, with D possibly matching TRBD1 (5 bases). The germline V and J ends were trimmed by 10 bases and 0 bases, with 22 bases remaining between them. CDR3 size: 16 residues. Per the germline V gene, CDR1 is MDHEN and CDR2 is SYDVKM. CDR3 DNA sequence: TGTGCCACCTCCTCCTTCTGGGCAGGGAACTCCTACGAGCAGTACTTC. It is translated as CATSSFWAGNSYEQYF.

V is TRBV9 and J is TRBJ2-3, with 8 bases that match TRBD2. Trimming cost V 4 bases and J 6 bases; bases outside gene matches: 7. Germline-derived CDR1 and CDR2 are SGDLS and YYNGEE. The CDR3 sequence is 14 residues long. CDR3 sequence reads: CASSLQTSADTQYF. The CDR3 DNA is TGTGCCAGCAGCCTCCAGACTAGCGCGGATACGCAGTATTTT.

V and J are TRBV7-2 and TRBJ2-7; 7 nucleotides agree with TRBD2. V was clipped by 4 bases and J by 2 bases; unmatched bases: 8. The CDR3 loop spans 15 amino acids. Germline CDR1 SGHTA, CDR2 FQGNSA. CDR3 amino acids: CASSSPGLPPYEQYF. The CDR3 DNA reads TGTGCCAGCAGCTCCCCGGGACTACCGCCCTACGAGCAGTACTTC.

This chain connects TRBV30 to TRBJ1-5, with unresolved D. Trimming stripped 5 bases from V and 8 bases from J, with 16 bases between. This CDR3 is built from 13 residues. Germline V gene data show CDR1 as GTSNPN and CDR2 as SVGIG (reference sequence). The CDR3 loop is CAWDQVLGEPQHF. The CDR3, as DNA: TGTGCCTGGGATCAGGTTCTCGGTGAGCCCCAGCATTTT.

V is TRBV6-5 and J is TRBJ2-1, with 7 bases aligning to TRBD1. Trimming at V came to 6 bases and at J to 4 bases, leaving 6 bases not matched to a gene. Germline V gene sequence: CDR1 MNHEY, CDR2 SVGAGI. The CDR3 totals 14 residues. In DNA, the CDR3 is TGTGCCAGCAGGGGGACAGATCCTTACAATGAGCAGTTCTTC. It translates to CASRGTDPYNEQFF.

The rearrangement uses TRBV2 and TRBJ2-6; the D gene is possibly TRBD1 (5 bases). This CDR3 has 16 amino acids. The germline gives CDR1 SNHLY, CDR2 FYNNEI. Trimming took off 5 bases at V and 0 bases at J, with 11 bases between the two ends. The CDR3 region is CASSLDKGSGANVLTF. The CDR3 DNA sequence: TGTGCCAGCAGTTTGGACAAGGGCTCTGGGGCCAACGTCCTGACTTTC. Together with reference TRBV2 and TRBJ2-6, the CDR3 gives the full variable domain: EPEVTQTPSHQVTQMGQEVILRCVPISNHLYFYWYRQILGQKVEFLVSFYNNEISEKSEIFDDQFSVERPDGSNFTLKIRSTKLEDSAMYFCASSLDKGSGANVLTFGAGSRLTVL.

V is TRBV2 and J is TRBJ1-3; D is uncertain. The CDR3 is 12 residues long. Trimming removed 5 bases at V and 7 bases at J, with 9 bases between. The germline CDR1 and CDR2 sequences are SNHLY and FYNNEI. The CDR3 sequence: CASSPRRNTIYF. DNA of the CDR3: TGTGCCAGCAGTCCCCGGCGGAACACCATATATTTT.

This chain links TRBV2 with TRBJ2-7, with a weak D call TRBD2 (7 bases). Germline loops: CDR1 SNHLY, CDR2 FYNNEI. V shed 11 bases and J shed 4 bases, with 15 bases lying between them. This CDR3 contains 12 residues. The CDR3 protein is CAGGALSYEQYF. The CDR3 DNA reads as TGTGCCGGGGGGGCATTATCTTACGAGCAGTACTTC.

The chain uses TRBV6-6 and TRBJ2-3; maybe TRBD2 (5 bases). CDR1 and CDR2 (germline): MNHNY, SVGAGI (reference sequence). This CDR3 has 14 residues. The V and J ends lost 2 bases and 0 bases respectively, with 6 bases between them. The CDR3 here is CASSYAGSTDTQYF. As DNA, the CDR3 is TGTGCCAGCAGTTACGCGGGTAGCACAGATACGCAGTATTTT.

This chain uses TRBV11-3 with TRBJ2-1; 9 nucleotides line up with TRBD2. Germline CDR1 SGHNT, CDR2 YENEEA. This CDR3 is built from 15 residues. Trimming at V came to 5 bases and at J to 0 bases, leaving 2 bases not matched to a gene. The CDR3 DNA is TGTGCCAGCAGCCTAGCGGGAACCTCCTACAATGAGCAGTTCTTC. Amino acid sequence: CASSLAGTSYNEQFF.